Presented here are 14 T cell receptor beta chains from one specimen sequenced in a study of T cells in Graves' hyperthyroidism and ophthalmopathy. The TCR beta CDR3 regions underwent amplification using RNA transcripts as the source. During a first-round RT-PCR of the TCR CDR3, the HTBI primer set was used. TCRdb re-called the multiplex PCR reads through MiXCR, storing one row per CDR3 protein. This table holds under 800,000 distinct CDR3 sequences, 14% found once. Sequenced material: blood. Receptor source: a young woman with Graves' hyperthyroidism.

This clonotype has a count of ten or more. The V and J genes are TRBV9 and TRBJ2-5, with 9 positions matching TRBD2. CDR3 length: 16 amino acids. With V trimmed by 4 bases and J by 4 bases, 11 bases remained unmatched. Germline CDR1 SGDLS, CDR2 YYNGEE. CDR3 nucleotide sequence: TGTGCCAGCAGCTCACTGAGCGGGAGGACCCCAGAGACCCAGTACTTC. Translating it yields CASSSLSGRTPETQYF.

There are a few counts of this clonotype. The genes are TRBV7-3 and TRBJ2-5; D is uncertain. Trimming took 0 bases from V and 3 from J, leaving 8 bases between them. The length of the CDR3 is 14 residues. Germline loops: CDR1 SGHTA, CDR2 FQGTGA. Here the CDR3 reads CASSLTGQEETQYF. CDR3 bases: TGTGCCAGCAGCTTAACTGGGCAGGAAGAGACCCAGTACTTC.

There are many counts of this clonotype. The V call is TRBV5-6, the J call TRBJ1-4; 9 bases fit TRBD1. The CDR3 extends over 15 amino acids. CDR1 and CDR2 from the germline V gene are SGHDT and YYEEEE. V gave up 4 bases and J gave up 6 bases; unmatched junction bases: 7. The CDR3 loop is CASSPSGTGHEKLFF. CDR3 nucleotides: TGTGCCAGCAGCCCCTCCGGGACAGGGCATGAAAAACTGTTTTTT.

This clonotype was counted ten times or more. The chain carries TRBV2 and TRBJ1-2; weak D call: TRBD1 (5 bases). Per germline, CDR1 SNHLY and CDR2 FYNNEI. V was trimmed by 4 bases and J by 4 bases, leaving 13 bases between them. The CDR3 is made up of 14 amino acids. The CDR3 DNA follows: TGTGCCAGCAGTGTCACTCAGGGATCCTATGGCTACACCTTC. Translated: CASSVTQGSYGYTF.

The chain joins TRBV12-3 or TRBV12-4 to TRBJ1-5; 7 bases line up with TRBD1. With V trimmed by 3 bases and J by 3 bases, 5 bases remained unmatched. The CDR3 loop spans 15 amino acids. CDR3 in amino acids: CASSFRQGVNQPQHF. The CDR3, as DNA: TGTGCCAGCAGTTTTAGGCAGGGGGTCAATCAGCCCCAGCATTTT.

This clonotype appeared many times. V and J are TRBV30 and TRBJ2-7; 7 positions match TRBD2. The CDR3 is 17 residues long. V shed 0 bases and J 5 bases; nucleotides not matched to a gene: 16. Germline CDR1 reads GTSNPN; CDR2 reads SVGIG (reference sequence). The CDR3 DNA is TGTGCCTGGAGTGTAGGGATCGGCGGGAGAATCCCCGACGAGCAGTACTTC. Translation: CAWSVGIGGRIPDEQYF.

The J gene is TRBJ2-1, the V gene TRBV29-1, with 8 bases matching TRBD2. CDR3 length: 13 amino acids. Unmatched junction bases numbered 1, after V lost 3 bases and J lost 3 bases. Germline-derived CDR1 and CDR2 are SQVTM and ANQGSEA. Here the CDR3 DNA reads TGCAGCGTTGACGGGACTAGCTACAATGAGCAGTTCTTC. Translated, it gives CSVDGTSYNEQFF.

This clonotype was counted at least ten times. The rearrangement links TRBV28 to TRBJ2-5, with 14 bases aligning to TRBD2. Germline CDR1 is MDHEN and CDR2 is SYDVKM. J gave up 3 bases and V 3 bases, and 9 bases lay outside the gene matches. The CDR3 is 18 residues long. The CDR3 bases are TGTGCCAGCAGTTTTCCCGCCCAGACTAGCGGGAGGGAAGAGACCCAGTACTTC. Its translation is CASSFPAQTSGREETQYF.

This clonotype appeared many times. The chain links TRBV3-1 to TRBJ1-5, with 9 bases fitting TRBD1. The J segment lost 7 bases and the V segment lost 3 bases, leaving 7 bases of the junction unmatched. CDR1 and CDR2 (germline): LGHDT, YNNKEL (reference sequence). The CDR3 totals 15 residues. The CDR3 sequence is CASSHGGQGLQPQHF. The DNA for the CDR3 is TGTGCCAGCAGCCATGGGGGACAGGGTTTGCAGCCCCAGCATTTT.

The chain links TRBV19 to TRBJ2-2; 7 bases fit TRBD1. CDR1 and CDR2 from the germline V gene are LNHDA and SQIVND (reference sequence). The CDR3 runs 14 residues. The junction had 2 bases not matched to a gene; V was cut back by 6 bases and J by 1 base. CDR3 coding DNA: TGTGCCAGTAGCGACAGGGAGAACACCGGGGAGCTGTTTTTT. This sequence encodes CASSDRENTGELFF.

This clonotype was found a few times. The chain couples TRBV4-3 to TRBJ2-7, with D maybe TRBD2 (5 bases). Per the germline V gene, CDR1 is LGHNA and CDR2 is YSLEER. CDR3 length: 16 residues. V lost 0 bases and J 2 bases, leaving 14 bases between the germline ends. CDR3 bases: TGCGCCAGCAGCCAAGATTCAGCGGCCGTGACCTACGAGCAGTACTTC. Translating gives CASSQDSAAVTYEQYF.

This clonotype was detected ten times or more. The gene calls are TRBV30 and TRBJ1-2; D not certain. The CDR3 spans 12 residues. V lost 4 bases, J lost 1 base, and 7 bases lay in between. CDR1 and CDR2 (germline): GTSNPN, SVGIG (reference sequence). The CDR3 sequence: CAWTQINYGYTF. CDR3 nucleotide sequence: TGTGCCTGGACACAAATTAACTATGGCTACACCTTC.

Ten or more counts support this clonotype. The V gene is TRBV5-1, the J gene TRBJ2-7, with D perhaps matching TRBD1 (6 bases). Trimming pared 2 bases from V and 0 bases from J, leaving 12 bases between. The CDR3 has 15 amino acids. The germline CDR1 and CDR2 sequences are SGHRS and YFSETQ. For the CDR3, the DNA is TGCGCCAGCAGCTTCAGAGCGGACAGCTCCTACGAGCAGTACTTC. Its translation is CASSFRADSSYEQYF.

This clonotype was recorded a few times. V and J are TRBV12-3 or TRBV12-4 and TRBJ2-3; 8 bases are a match to TRBD2. There are 16 residues in the CDR3. V was clipped by 6 bases and J by 2 bases; unmatched bases: 10. As DNA, the CDR3 is TGTGCCAGCAGCCAACTAGCGGAGGCCGTCACAGATACGCAGTATTTT. This encodes CASSQLAEAVTDTQYF.